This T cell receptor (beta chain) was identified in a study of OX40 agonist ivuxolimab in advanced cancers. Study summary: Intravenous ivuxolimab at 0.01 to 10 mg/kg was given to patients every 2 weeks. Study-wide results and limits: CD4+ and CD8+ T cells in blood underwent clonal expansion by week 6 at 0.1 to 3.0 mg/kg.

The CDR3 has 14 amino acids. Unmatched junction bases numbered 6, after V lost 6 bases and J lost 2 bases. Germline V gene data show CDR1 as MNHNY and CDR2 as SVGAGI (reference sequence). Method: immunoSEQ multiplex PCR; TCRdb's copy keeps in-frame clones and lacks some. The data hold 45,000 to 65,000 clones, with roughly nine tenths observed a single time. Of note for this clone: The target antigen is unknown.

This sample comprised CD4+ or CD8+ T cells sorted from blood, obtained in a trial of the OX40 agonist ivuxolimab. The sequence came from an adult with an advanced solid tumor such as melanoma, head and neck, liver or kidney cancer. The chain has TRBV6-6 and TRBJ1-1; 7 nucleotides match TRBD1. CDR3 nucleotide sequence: TGTGCCAGCAGCCTGACAGGGACAAACACTGAAGCTTTCTTT. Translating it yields CASSLTGTNTEAFF.